The text below deals with one T cell receptor beta chain. This entry belongs to a study of cytomegalovirus exposure and HLA in healthy donors. Amplification used 60 Vbeta primers and 13 Jbeta primers. Repertoires were generated with immunoSEQ multiplex PCR, while TCRdb's copy carries only in-frame clones and drops some. The sample contains some 110,000 clones, over 60% of which appear only once. The origin of this receptor is a young man in good health and CMV-seropositive. Sequenced sample: PBMCs.

CDR3 DNA: TGCGCCAGCAGCTGGGGACAGTACAACTCCTACAATGAGCAGTTCTTC. Its protein product is CASSWGQYNSYNEQFF. The genes are TRBV5-1 and TRBJ2-1; 7 bases are a match to TRBD1. The germline CDR1 and CDR2 sequences are SGHRS and YFSETQ. The CDR3 length is 16 residues. The J segment lost 0 bases and the V segment lost 3 bases, leaving 6 bases of the junction unmatched.